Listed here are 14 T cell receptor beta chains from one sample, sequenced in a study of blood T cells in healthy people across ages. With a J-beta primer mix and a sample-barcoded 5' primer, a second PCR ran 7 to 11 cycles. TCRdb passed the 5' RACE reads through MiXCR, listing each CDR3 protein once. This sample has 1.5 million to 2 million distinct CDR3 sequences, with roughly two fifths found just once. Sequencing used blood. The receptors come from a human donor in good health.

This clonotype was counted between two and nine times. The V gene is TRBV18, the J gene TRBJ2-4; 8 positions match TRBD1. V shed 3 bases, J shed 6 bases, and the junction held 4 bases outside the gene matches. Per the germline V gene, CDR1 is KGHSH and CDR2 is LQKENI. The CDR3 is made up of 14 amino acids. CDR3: CASSPGQGSNIQYF. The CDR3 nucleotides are TGTGCCAGCTCACCCGGACAGGGTTCAAACATTCAGTACTTC.

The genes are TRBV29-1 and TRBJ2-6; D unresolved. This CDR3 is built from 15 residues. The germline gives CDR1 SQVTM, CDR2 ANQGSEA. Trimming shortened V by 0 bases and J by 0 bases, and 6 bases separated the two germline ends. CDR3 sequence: CSVEEPVSGANVLTF. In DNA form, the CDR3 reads TGCAGCGTTGAAGAACCTGTCTCTGGGGCCAACGTCCTGACTTTC.

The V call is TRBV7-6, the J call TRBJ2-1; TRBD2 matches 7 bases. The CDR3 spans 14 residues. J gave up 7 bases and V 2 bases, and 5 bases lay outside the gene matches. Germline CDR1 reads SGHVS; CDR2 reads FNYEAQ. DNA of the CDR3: TGTGCCAGCAGCTTATTGGGCGGGGGAAATGAGCAGTTCTTC. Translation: CASSLLGGGNEQFF. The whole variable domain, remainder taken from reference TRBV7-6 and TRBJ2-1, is GAGVSQSPRYKVTKRGQDVALRCDPISGHVSLYWYRQALGQGPEFLTYFNYEAQQDKSGLPNDRFSAERPEGSISTLTIQRTEQRDSAMYRCASSLLGGGNEQFFGPGTRLTVL.

The CDR3 here is CASSPWRANVLTF. The CDR3, as DNA: TGTGCCAGCAGCCCTTGGAGGGCCAACGTCCTGACTTTC. The J gene is TRBJ2-6, the V gene TRBV28; D not certain. The CDR3 consists of 13 residues. Between the trimmed V and J ends, which lost 6 bases and 5 bases, there was a span of 8 bases. Germline CDR1 is MDHEN and CDR2 is SYDVKM.

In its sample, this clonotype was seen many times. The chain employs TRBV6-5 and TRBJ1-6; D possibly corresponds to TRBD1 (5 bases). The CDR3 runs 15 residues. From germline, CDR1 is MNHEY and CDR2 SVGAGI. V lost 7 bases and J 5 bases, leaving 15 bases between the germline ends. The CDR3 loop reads CASTMGRGHNSPLHF. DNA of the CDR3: TGTGCCAGCACCATGGGGAGGGGACATAATTCACCCCTCCACTTT.

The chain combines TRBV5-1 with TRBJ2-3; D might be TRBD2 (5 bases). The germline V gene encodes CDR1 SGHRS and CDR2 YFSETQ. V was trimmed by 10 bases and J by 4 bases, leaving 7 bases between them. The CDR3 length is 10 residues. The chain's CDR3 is CAEEADTQYF. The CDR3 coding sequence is TGCGCCGAGGAGGCAGATACGCAGTATTTT.

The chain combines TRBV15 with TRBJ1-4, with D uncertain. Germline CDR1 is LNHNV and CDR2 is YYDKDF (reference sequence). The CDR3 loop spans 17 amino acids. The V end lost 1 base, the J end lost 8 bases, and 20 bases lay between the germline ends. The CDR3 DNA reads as TGTGCCACCAGCAGAGCTAAAAGGACGGCGTCCCACGAAAAACTGTTTTTT. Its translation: CATSRAKRTASHEKLFF.

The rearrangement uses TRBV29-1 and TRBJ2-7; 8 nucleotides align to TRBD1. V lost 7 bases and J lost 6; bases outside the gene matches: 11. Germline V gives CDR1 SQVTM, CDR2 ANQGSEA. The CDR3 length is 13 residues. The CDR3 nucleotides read TGCAGCGCCGAGACAGGGGAGGCGTGCGAGCAGTACTTC. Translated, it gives CSAETGEACEQYF.

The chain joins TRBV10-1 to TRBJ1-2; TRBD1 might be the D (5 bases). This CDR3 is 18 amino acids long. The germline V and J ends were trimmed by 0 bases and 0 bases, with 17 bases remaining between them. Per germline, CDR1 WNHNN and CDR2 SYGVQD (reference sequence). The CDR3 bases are TGCGCCAGCAGTGAGTCGAGCGAAAGGGGACCTCCTAACTATGGCTACACCTTC. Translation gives CASSESSERGPPNYGYTF.

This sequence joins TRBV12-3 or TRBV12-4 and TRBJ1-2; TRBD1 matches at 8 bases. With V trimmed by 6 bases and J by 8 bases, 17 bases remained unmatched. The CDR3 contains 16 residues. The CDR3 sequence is CASSVDRDGYGEGYTF. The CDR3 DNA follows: TGTGCCAGCAGCGTGGACAGGGACGGGTACGGAGAAGGCTACACCTTC.

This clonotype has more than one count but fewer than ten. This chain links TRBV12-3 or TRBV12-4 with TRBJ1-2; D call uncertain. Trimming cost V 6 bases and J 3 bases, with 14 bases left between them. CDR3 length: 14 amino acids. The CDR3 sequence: CASSPRVPYYGYTF. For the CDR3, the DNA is TGTGCCAGCAGCCCCCGGGTCCCTTACTATGGCTACACCTTC.

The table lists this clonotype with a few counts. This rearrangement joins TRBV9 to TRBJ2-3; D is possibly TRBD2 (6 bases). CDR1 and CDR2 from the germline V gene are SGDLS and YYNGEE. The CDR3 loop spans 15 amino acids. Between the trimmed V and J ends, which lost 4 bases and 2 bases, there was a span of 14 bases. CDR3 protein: CASSSLTRNTDTQYF. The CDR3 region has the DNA TGTGCCAGCAGCTCCCTGACTAGAAACACAGATACGCAGTATTTT.

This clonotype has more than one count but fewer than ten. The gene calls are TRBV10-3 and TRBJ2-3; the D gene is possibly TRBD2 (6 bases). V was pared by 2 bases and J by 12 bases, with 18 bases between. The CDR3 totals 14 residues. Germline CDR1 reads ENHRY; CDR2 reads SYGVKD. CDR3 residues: CAISERGNQETQYF. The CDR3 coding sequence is TGTGCCATCAGTGAGCGGGGGAACCAAGAGACCCAGTATTTT.

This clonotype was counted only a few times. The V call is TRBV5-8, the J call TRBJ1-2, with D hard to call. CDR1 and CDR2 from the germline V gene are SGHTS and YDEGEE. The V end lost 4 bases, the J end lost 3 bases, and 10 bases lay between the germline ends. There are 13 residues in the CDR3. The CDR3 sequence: CASSAQYYYGYTF. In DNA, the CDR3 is TGTGCCAGCAGCGCCCAATATTACTATGGCTACACCTTC.